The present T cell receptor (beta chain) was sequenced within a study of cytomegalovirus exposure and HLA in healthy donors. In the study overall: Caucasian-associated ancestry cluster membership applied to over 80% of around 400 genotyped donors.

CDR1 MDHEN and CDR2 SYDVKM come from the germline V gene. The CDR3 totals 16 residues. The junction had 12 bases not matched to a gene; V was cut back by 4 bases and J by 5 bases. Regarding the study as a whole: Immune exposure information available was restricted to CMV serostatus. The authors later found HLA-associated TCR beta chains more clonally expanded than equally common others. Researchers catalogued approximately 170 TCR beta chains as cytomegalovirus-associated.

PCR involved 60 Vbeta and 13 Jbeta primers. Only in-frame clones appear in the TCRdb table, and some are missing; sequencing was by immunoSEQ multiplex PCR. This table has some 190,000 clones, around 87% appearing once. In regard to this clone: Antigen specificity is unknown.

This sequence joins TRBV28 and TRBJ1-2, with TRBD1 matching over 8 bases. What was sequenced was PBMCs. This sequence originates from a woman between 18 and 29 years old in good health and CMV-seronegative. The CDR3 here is CASSSSLGQGLYGYTF. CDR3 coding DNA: TGTGCCAGCAGTTCCTCCCTTGGACAGGGATTATATGGCTACACCTTC.